The 26 T cell receptor beta chains below come from one sample, sequenced in a study of cytomegalovirus exposure and HLA in healthy donors. TCRdb keeps only in-frame clones here, not all; method: immunoSEQ multiplex PCR. The data hold 100,000 or so clones, with roughly 86% observed a single time. Sequenced input: PBMCs. These receptors were obtained from a woman aged 18-29 years in good health and CMV-seropositive.

This clone occurred once. V is TRBV7-9 and J is TRBJ2-1; D is possibly TRBD2 (6 bases). The germline V and J ends were trimmed by 2 bases and 10 bases, with 12 bases remaining between them. CDR1 and CDR2 (germline): SEHNR, FQNEAQ (reference sequence). The CDR3 runs 13 residues. This CDR3 reads CASSLPGETEQFF. The CDR3 DNA sequence: TGTGCCAGCAGCTTACCGGGAGAGACGGAGCAGTTCTTC.

V is TRBV5-1 and J is TRBJ2-7; the match to TRBD2 covers 13 bases. Germline loops: CDR1 SGHRS, CDR2 YFSETQ. This CDR3 comprises 16 residues. The trim removed 4 bases at V and 6 bases at J, leaving 10 bases unmatched. The CDR3: CASSPTITSGRAEQYF. CDR3 DNA sequence: TGCGCCAGCAGCCCTACTATCACTAGCGGGAGGGCCGAGCAGTACTTC.

The V call is TRBV9, the J call TRBJ2-2; 7 bases are shared with TRBD1. This CDR3 region has 18 residues. CDR1 is SGDLS, CDR2 YYNGEE, per germline. With 1 base clipped from V and 6 bases from J, the junction kept 15 bases outside the gene matches. The CDR3 sequence is CASSVQSPTFGQAGELFF. The DNA for the CDR3 is TGTGCCAGCAGCGTACAGAGCCCGACCTTTGGACAGGCCGGGGAGCTGTTTTTT.

This chain uses TRBV5-1 with TRBJ1-5; D is unresolved. Trimming cost V 0 bases and J 5 bases, with 9 bases left between them. CDR1 and CDR2 (germline): SGHRS, YFSETQ. The length of the CDR3 is 14 residues. The CDR3 here is CASSLAGLDQPQHF. Here the CDR3 DNA reads TGCGCCAGCAGCTTGGCAGGCCTGGATCAGCCCCAGCATTTT.

The chain has TRBV7-9 and TRBJ2-7; 12 bases agree with TRBD1. CDR1 and CDR2 (germline): SEHNR, FQNEAQ (reference sequence). The CDR3 has 18 residues. With 8 bases clipped from V and 4 bases from J, the junction kept 18 bases outside the gene matches. CDR3 protein: CASVYFRDRGRRGYEQYF. The CDR3 DNA is TGTGCCAGCGTCTATTTCCGGGACAGGGGGCGCAGAGGATACGAGCAGTACTTC.

V is TRBV18 and J is TRBJ1-2, with D uncertain. Germline lookup yields CDR1 KGHSH and CDR2 LQKENI. V was clipped by 3 bases and J by 0 bases, with 8 bases between them. The CDR3 sequence is 14 residues long. The CDR3 region is CASSPDLANYGYTF. The CDR3 DNA sequence: TGTGCCAGCTCACCGGATCTAGCTAACTATGGCTACACCTTC.

This chain joins TRBV11-2 and TRBJ2-7, with D maybe TRBD1 (7 bases). This CDR3 contains 13 residues. Germline V gene data show CDR1 as SGHAT and CDR2 as FQNNGV. V gave up 5 bases and J gave up 6 bases, with 14 bases separating them. CDR3 in DNA: TGTGCCAGCAGCCAGGGGGGTGAGGTCGAGCAGTACTTC. Protein sequence: CASSQGGEVEQYF.

This chain uses TRBV28 with TRBJ2-2, with 10 bases matching TRBD1. Trimming cost V 1 base and J 3 bases; bases outside gene matches: 5. The CDR3 covers 17 residues. The germline gives CDR1 MDHEN, CDR2 SYDVKM. This chain's CDR3 is CASSLYGTGADTGELFF. As DNA, the CDR3 is TGTGCCAGCAGTTTATATGGGACAGGGGCGGACACCGGGGAGCTGTTTTTT. Variable domain in full (rest from reference TRBV28 and TRBJ2-2): DVKVTQSSRYLVKRTGEKVFLECVQDMDHENMFWYRQDPGLGLRLIYFSYDVKMKEKGDIPEGYSVSREKKERFSLILESASTNQTSMYLCASSLYGTGADTGELFFGEGSRLTVL.

V gene TRBV28 combines with J gene TRBJ2-3; 12 nucleotides agree with TRBD2. Per the germline V gene, CDR1 is MDHEN and CDR2 is SYDVKM. There are 16 residues in the CDR3. V was pared by 3 bases and J by 5 bases, with 6 bases of the junction left unmatched. CDR3 in amino acids: CASSFLAGGSLDTQYF. The CDR3 DNA follows: TGTGCCAGCAGTTTCCTAGCGGGAGGGTCCTTAGATACGCAGTATTTT.

V and J are TRBV27 and TRBJ2-1; TRBD2 aligns across 8 bases. The V and J ends lost 3 bases and 8 bases, in that order; junction bases with no gene match: 6. The CDR3 loop spans 14 amino acids. The V gene's germline CDR1 is MNHEY and CDR2 SMNVEV (reference sequence). CDR3 nucleotides: TGTGCCAGCAGTTTGGGACTAGGTTTGGATGAGCAGTTCTTC. Translation gives CASSLGLGLDEQFF.

This clone has just a few counts. The chain links TRBV6-1 to TRBJ1-6; D is possibly TRBD1 (6 bases). Germline assignment: CDR1 MNHNS and CDR2 SASEGT. The V end lost 3 bases, the J end lost 6 bases, and 9 bases lay between the germline ends. The CDR3 is 14 amino acids. CDR3 bases: TGTGCCAGCAGTGAGGCCAGGGGTAATTCACCCCTCCACTTT. Its protein product is CASSEARGNSPLHF.

The genes are TRBV6-1 and TRBJ2-1, with 8 nucleotides matching TRBD2. V was clipped by 6 bases and J by 0 bases; unmatched bases: 1. This CDR3 is built from 14 residues. Germline lookup yields CDR1 MNHNS and CDR2 SASEGT. Here the CDR3 DNA reads TGTGCCAGCAGGAGCGGGAGCTCCTACAATGAGCAGTTCTTC. Translated: CASRSGSSYNEQFF.

A single count supports this clone. The chain combines TRBV19 with TRBJ1-6; D is undetermined. V was trimmed by 5 bases and J by 5 bases, leaving 10 bases between them. This CDR3 contains 14 residues. Germline V gene data show CDR1 as LNHDA and CDR2 as SQIVND (reference sequence). This chain's CDR3 is CASSPSLDNSPLHF. In nucleotides, the CDR3 is TGTGCCAGTAGTCCGAGTTTGGATAATTCACCCCTCCACTTT.

The V call is TRBV6-6, the J call TRBJ2-1; no clear D. V dropped 4 bases and J dropped 8 bases, with 9 bases sitting between them. Germline V gene lookup returns CDR1 MNHNY and CDR2 SVGAGI (reference sequence). There are 12 residues in the CDR3. The CDR3 loop reads CASSSLSHEQFF. The CDR3 DNA follows: TGTGCCAGCAGTTCCCTCTCCCATGAGCAGTTCTTC.

The chain couples TRBV7-8 to TRBJ2-2; D is possibly TRBD2 (5 bases). V was shortened by 1 base and J by 1 base, with 10 bases between the two germline ends. The CDR3 runs to 16 residues. Per the germline V gene, CDR1 is SGHVS and CDR2 is FQNEAQ. The CDR3 loop is CASSLGVGGNTGELFF. The CDR3 nucleotides read TGTGCCAGCAGCTTAGGGGTCGGAGGGAACACCGGGGAGCTGTTTTTT. Full variable domain (missing parts from reference TRBV7-8 and TRBJ2-2): GAGVSQSPRYKVAKRGQDVALRCDPISGHVSLFWYQQALGQGPEFLTYFQNEAQLDKSGLPSDRFFAERPEGSVSTLKIQRTQQEDSAVYLCASSLGVGGNTGELFFGEGSRLTVL.

The chain is built from TRBV19 and TRBJ2-1, with TRBD2 identical over 8 bases. This CDR3 region has 13 residues. The J segment lost 9 bases and the V segment lost 5 bases, leaving 6 bases of the junction unmatched. In germline, CDR1 is LNHDA, CDR2 SQIVND (reference sequence). In DNA, the CDR3 is TGTGCCAGTAGTCCCATAGCGGGAACTGAGCAGTTCTTC. This sequence encodes CASSPIAGTEQFF.

This clone came up once. The V gene is TRBV7-9, the J gene TRBJ1-1; weak D call: TRBD1 (6 bases). Deletions cut 0 bases from V and 0 bases from J, with 11 bases between. Germline CDR1 reads SEHNR; CDR2 reads FQNEAQ (reference sequence). This CDR3 spans 16 amino acids. CDR3 residues: CASSLAGGPLNTEAFF. CDR3 nucleotide sequence: TGTGCCAGCAGCTTAGCTGGGGGCCCGCTGAACACTGAAGCTTTCTTT.

This clone was seen once. The chain employs TRBV5-1 and TRBJ2-2, with no clear D. V was pared by 4 bases and J by 1 base, with 14 bases between. Germline loops: CDR1 SGHRS, CDR2 YFSETQ. The CDR3 has 16 amino acids. In DNA form, the CDR3 reads TGCGCCAGCAGCCCGTCGACTGCTCGGAACACCGGGGAGCTGTTTTTT. As protein: CASSPSTARNTGELFF.

The chain carries TRBV7-9 and TRBJ2-3; TRBD1 might be the D (6 bases). In germline, CDR1 is SEHNR, CDR2 FQNEAQ (reference sequence). CDR3 length: 16 residues. The ends were cut back, 7 bases at V and 0 bases at J, with 17 bases in the middle. CDR3 DNA sequence: TGTGCCAGCACCCCACAGGGAGCCCTTAGCACAGATACGCAGTATTTT. Translation gives CASTPQGALSTDTQYF.

V and J are TRBV9 and TRBJ1-4; D unresolved. CDR3 size: 15 residues. Trimming cost V 1 base and J 4 bases, with 11 bases left between them. Germline V gene lookup returns CDR1 SGDLS and CDR2 YYNGEE. DNA of the CDR3: TGTGCCAGCAGCGTAACCGCCGGAGGTAATGAAAAACTGTTTTTT. Its protein product is CASSVTAGGNEKLFF.

The V call is TRBV11-3, the J call TRBJ2-5; 12 nucleotides line up with TRBD2. The CDR3 runs 16 residues. With V trimmed by 5 bases and J by 2 bases, 6 bases remained unmatched. Germline lookup yields CDR1 SGHNT and CDR2 YENEEA. The CDR3 region has the DNA TGTGCCAGCAGCGAAGGACTAGCGGGGAGACAAGAGACCCAGTACTTC. Protein: CASSEGLAGRQETQYF.

The DNA of the CDR3 is TGTGCCAGCAGTCTAGAACAGGGTGCCGGGGAGCTGTTTTTT. Encoded protein: CASSLEQGAGELFF. V gene TRBV28 combines with J gene TRBJ2-2, with TRBD1 as a possible D gene (6 bases). The germline V gene has CDR1 MDHEN and CDR2 SYDVKM. V was trimmed by 5 bases and J by 6 bases, leaving 13 bases between them. The CDR3 extends over 14 amino acids.

This clone has a single count. CDR3 residues: CASSVDGTSGEQYF. In nucleotides, the CDR3 is TGTGCCAGCAGCGTAGACGGGACTAGCGGGGAGCAGTACTTC. The gene calls are TRBV9 and TRBJ2-7; 12 bases map to TRBD2. This CDR3 is built from 14 residues. The J segment lost 7 bases and the V segment lost 0 bases, leaving 2 bases of the junction unmatched. Per the germline V gene, CDR1 is SGDLS and CDR2 is YYNGEE.

The chain has TRBV2 and TRBJ2-2; weak D call: TRBD2 (5 bases). V shed 2 bases and J shed 1 base, with 8 bases lying between them. Per the germline V gene, CDR1 is SNHLY and CDR2 is FYNNEI. The CDR3 spans 15 residues. The CDR3 bases are TGTGCCAGCAGTGAAAGGACTCGGAACACCGGGGAGCTGTTTTTT. This gives the protein CASSERTRNTGELFF.

The chain uses TRBV7-2 and TRBJ2-2; D is unresolved. Germline V gives CDR1 SGHTA, CDR2 FQGNSA. V was cut by 8 bases and J by 3 bases, with 4 bases left in between. The CDR3 spans 11 residues. The CDR3, as DNA: TGTGCCAGCGGAGACACCGGGGAGCTGTTTTTT. It translates to CASGDTGELFF.

The rearrangement uses TRBV7-8 and TRBJ2-1; the match to TRBD2 covers 7 bases. V lost 4 bases, J lost 6 bases, and 12 bases stayed unmatched. From germline, CDR1 is SGHVS and CDR2 FQNEAQ. This CDR3 has 16 residues. The CDR3 region has the DNA TGTGCCAGCAGCTCCCAGCGGGGAACCACCCGCAATGAGCAGTTCTTC. It translates to CASSSQRGTTRNEQFF.